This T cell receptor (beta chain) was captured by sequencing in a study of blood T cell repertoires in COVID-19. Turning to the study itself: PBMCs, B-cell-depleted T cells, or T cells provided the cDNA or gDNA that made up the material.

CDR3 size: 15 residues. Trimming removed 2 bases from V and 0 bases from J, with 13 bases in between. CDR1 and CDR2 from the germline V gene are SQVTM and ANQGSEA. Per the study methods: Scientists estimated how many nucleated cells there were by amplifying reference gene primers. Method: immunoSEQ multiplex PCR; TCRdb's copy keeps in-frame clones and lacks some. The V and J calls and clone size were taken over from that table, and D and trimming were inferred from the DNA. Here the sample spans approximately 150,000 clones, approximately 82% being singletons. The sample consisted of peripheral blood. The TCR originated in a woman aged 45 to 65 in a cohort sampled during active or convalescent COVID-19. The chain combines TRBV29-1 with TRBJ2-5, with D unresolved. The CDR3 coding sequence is TGCAGCGTTGAACTCCACTCCATAAACCAAGAGACCCAGTACTTC. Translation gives CSVELHSINQETQYF. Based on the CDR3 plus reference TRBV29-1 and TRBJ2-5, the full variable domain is SAVISQKPSRDICQRGTSLTIQCQVDSQVTMMFWYRQQPGQSLTLIATANQGSEATYESGFVIDKFPISRPNLTFSTLTVSNMSPEDSSIYLCSVELHSINQETQYFGPGTRLLVL.